Listed here are 30 T cell receptor beta chains from one sample, sequenced in a study of T cell changes during pregnancy in multiple sclerosis. Profiled with immunoSEQ multiplex PCR; TCRdb holds only in-frame clones, not every one. The repertoire includes around 37,000 clones, 91% of them detected once, and 5% to 6.5% sits in the top ten. The sample was CD8+ T cells from peripheral blood mononuclear cells, taken in the second trimester of pregnancy. These receptor sequences come from a female donor with multiple sclerosis, enrolled in a pregnancy study.

The CDR3 DNA sequence: TGTGCCAGCAGCGGAGTCTCGGACAGAGTCGACTATGGCTACACCTTC. This translates into CASSGVSDRVDYGYTF. The chain joins TRBV7-9 to TRBJ1-2, with D maybe TRBD1 (6 bases). Trimming took off 5 bases at V and 3 bases at J, with 19 bases between the two ends. Germline CDR1 and CDR2: SEHNR and FQNEAQ (reference sequence). The CDR3 covers 16 residues.

The V and J genes are TRBV5-3 and TRBJ2-1; 13 positions match TRBD2. TRBV5-3 is given ORF status, its function remaining uncertain. V shed 3 bases, J shed 7 bases, and the junction held 7 bases outside the gene matches. The CDR3 sequence is 16 residues long. CDR3 coding DNA: TGTGCCAGAAGCTCGACTAGCGGGGGGCCTACAAATGAGCAGTTCTTC. Residues: CARSSTSGGPTNEQFF.

This clone was seen a few times. V usage is TRBV5-1 and J usage is TRBJ1-1; possibly TRBD1 for D (6 bases). CDR1 is SGHRS and CDR2 is YFSETQ in the germline V gene. Trimming took 4 bases from V and 1 from J, leaving 14 bases between them. The CDR3 length is 15 residues. The CDR3: CASSLVSGQNTEAFF. In nucleotides, the CDR3 is TGCGCCAGCAGCCTTGTATCGGGACAGAACACTGAAGCTTTCTTT.

This chain joins TRBV29-1 and TRBJ2-2, with TRBD1 matching over 7 bases. CDR1 is SQVTM and CDR2 is ANQGSEA in the germline V gene. The CDR3 length is 14 residues. V lost 4 bases to trimming and J lost 5 bases; unmatched junction nucleotides: 7. The CDR3 loop reads CSVGKSGGTGELFF. Here the CDR3 DNA reads TGCAGCGTTGGAAAGTCAGGGGGAACCGGGGAGCTGTTTTTT.

The CDR3 coding sequence is TGTGCCAGCCGTCACGGGACAGGGTCCTACGAGCAGTACTTC. Amino acid sequence: CASRHGTGSYEQYF. The chain couples TRBV28 to TRBJ2-7; 9 bases are shared with TRBD1. The CDR3 is made up of 14 amino acids. Germline V gene data show CDR1 as MDHEN and CDR2 as SYDVKM. Trimming removed 8 bases from V and 1 base from J; junction bases left unmatched: 6.

This chain uses TRBV7-9 with TRBJ2-1; TRBD2 aligns across 7 bases. Trimming at V came to 1 base and at J to 7 bases, leaving 7 bases not matched to a gene. This CDR3 is 15 amino acids long. The germline V gene encodes CDR1 SEHNR and CDR2 FQNEAQ (reference sequence). This CDR3 is CASSLESRGLNEQFF. CDR3 nucleotide sequence: TGTGCCAGCAGCTTAGAATCGCGGGGGTTGAATGAGCAGTTCTTC.

The CDR3 DNA follows: TGTGCCAGCAGCTTCCCTCGACTAGCCGGAAATGAGCAGTTCTTC. Protein product: CASSFPRLAGNEQFF. The chain uses TRBV7-9 and TRBJ2-1; 7 bases are a match to TRBD2. Trimming removed 3 bases from V and 7 bases from J; junction bases left unmatched: 9. This CDR3 region has 15 residues. Germline CDR1 is SEHNR and CDR2 is FQNEAQ (reference sequence).

This chain links TRBV12-5 with TRBJ1-2; D gene uncertain. This CDR3 region has 12 residues. V lost 0 bases to trimming and J lost 6 bases, with 5 bases between them. Germline CDR1 reads LGHNT; CDR2 reads FRNRAP. The CDR3 loop reads CASGLVRDGYTF. The CDR3 DNA reads TGTGCTAGTGGTTTGGTACGCGATGGCTACACCTTC.

The V gene is TRBV18, the J gene TRBJ2-7; 11 positions agree with TRBD2. The CDR3 extends over 17 amino acids. Germline V gene lookup returns CDR1 KGHSH and CDR2 LQKENI. Germline trimming cut 3 bases from V and 1 base from J; bases unmatched to any gene: 8. CDR3 sequence (DNA): TGTGCCAGCTCACCCAACCCGACTAGCGGGAAATCCTACGAGCAGTACTTC. Its translation is CASSPNPTSGKSYEQYF. Together with reference TRBV18 and TRBJ2-7, the CDR3 gives the full variable domain: NAGVMQNPRHLVRRRGQEARLRCSPMKGHSHVYWYRQLPEEGLKFMVYLQKENIIDESGMPKERFSAEFPKEGPSILRIQQVVRGDSAAYFCASSPNPTSGKSYEQYFGPGTRLTVT.

The rearrangement uses TRBV9 and TRBJ2-6, with 7 nucleotides matching TRBD1. The CDR3 is made up of 18 amino acids. The V segment lost 4 bases and the J segment 0 bases; nucleotides outside the gene matches: 10. Germline loops: CDR1 SGDLS, CDR2 YYNGEE. CDR3 residues: CASSFRGGQFSGANVLTF. The CDR3 DNA sequence: TGTGCCAGCAGCTTCAGAGGGGGACAGTTCTCTGGGGCCAACGTCCTGACTTTC.

The chain uses TRBV19 and TRBJ1-3; D unclear. The CDR3 is 14 residues long. Trimming stripped 5 bases from V and 4 bases from J, with 12 bases between. Looked up from germline, CDR1 is LNHDA and CDR2 is SQIVND (reference sequence). CDR3 region: CASSPYAGGNTIYF. In DNA form, the CDR3 reads TGTGCCAGTAGTCCGTACGCGGGGGGAAACACCATATATTTT.

The chain uses TRBV2 and TRBJ2-7; TRBD2 aligns across 8 bases. In germline, CDR1 is SNHLY, CDR2 FYNNEI. The CDR3 is 17 residues long. V lost 7 bases to trimming and J lost 2 bases; unmatched junction nucleotides: 16. The DNA for the CDR3 is TGTGCCAGCACGCAACCAAAGGAGAGTAGCGGGGCCTACGAGCAGTACTTC. It encodes CASTQPKESSGAYEQYF.

The chain uses TRBV11-2 and TRBJ2-1; the match to TRBD2 covers 9 bases. The germline V gene encodes CDR1 SGHAT and CDR2 FQNNGV. The CDR3 consists of 16 residues. V gave up 5 bases and J gave up 7 bases; unmatched junction bases: 12. CDR3 loop: CASSREAGGFTNEQFF. The CDR3 DNA follows: TGTGCCAGCAGCAGAGAGGCGGGAGGGTTTACGAATGAGCAGTTCTTC.

The gene calls are TRBV5-4 and TRBJ1-2; D gene ambiguous. The CDR3 loop spans 11 amino acids. Germline V gives CDR1 SGHNT, CDR2 YYREEE (reference sequence). Deletions cut 2 bases from V and 4 bases from J, with 3 bases between. The CDR3 DNA reads as TGTGCCAGCAGCTTCAGCTATGGCTACACCTTC. Amino acid sequence: CASSFSYGYTF.

This chain connects TRBV7-9 to TRBJ1-2; 7 bases fit TRBD1. The CDR3 totals 15 residues. CDR1 and CDR2 from the germline V gene are SEHNR and FQNEAQ (reference sequence). J was trimmed by 4 bases and V by 1 base; bases with no gene match: 6. The CDR3 DNA reads as TGTGCCAGCAGCTTAGTGGGGGGACAGTTCTATGGCTACACCTTC. Protein: CASSLVGGQFYGYTF.

The CDR3 nucleotides read TGTGCCAGCAGTTTCAGGGGCTGGGGCTCCTACGAGCAGTACTTC. Translation: CASSFRGWGSYEQYF. The gene calls are TRBV27 and TRBJ2-7; weak D call: TRBD1 (6 bases). The CDR3 is 15 residues long. Looked up from germline, CDR1 is MNHEY and CDR2 is SMNVEV (reference sequence). Trimming left V 3 bases short and J 0 bases short, with 12 bases between.

V and J are TRBV4-3 and TRBJ2-7; 11 nucleotides align to TRBD1. The CDR3 runs 17 residues. Germline V gives CDR1 LGHNA, CDR2 YSLEER. V shed 0 bases and J 6 bases; nucleotides not matched to a gene: 10. The CDR3 loop reads CASSQDRDRGSTGEQYF. CDR3 bases: TGCGCCAGCAGCCAAGATCGGGACAGGGGGAGTACTGGCGAGCAGTACTTC.

The J gene is TRBJ1-5, the V gene TRBV7-6; 7 bases align to TRBD1. CDR1 SGHVS and CDR2 FNYEAQ come from the germline V gene. This CDR3 region has 16 residues. The V and J ends lost 0 bases and 2 bases, in that order; junction bases with no gene match: 4. CDR3 amino acids: CASSLAEGAGNQPQHF. DNA of the CDR3: TGTGCCAGCAGCTTAGCTGAGGGGGCGGGCAATCAGCCCCAGCATTTT.

The chain has TRBV4-3 and TRBJ2-7, with 8 bases aligning to TRBD2. The germline V gene encodes CDR1 LGHNA and CDR2 YSLEER. The CDR3 runs 16 residues. Unmatched junction bases numbered 9, after V lost 1 base and J lost 4 bases. The CDR3, as DNA: TGCGCCAGCAGCCAAGGATTTCTGGGACTAGTGTACGAGCAGTACTTC. Translation gives CASSQGFLGLVYEQYF.

CDR3: CASSQVAGENEQFF. The CDR3 region has the DNA TGCGCCAGCAGCCAAGTTGCGGGCGAGAATGAGCAGTTCTTC. This chain joins TRBV4-1 and TRBJ2-1, with D perhaps matching TRBD2 (5 bases). The CDR3 is made up of 14 amino acids. The V gene's germline CDR1 is MGHRA and CDR2 YSYEKL. The V and J ends lost 1 base and 7 bases respectively, with 11 bases between them.

CDR3 in amino acids: CASGLNPTGQGSQETQYF. The CDR3 DNA reads TGTGCTAGTGGTTTGAACCCCACCGGACAGGGGTCCCAAGAGACCCAGTACTTC. This chain links TRBV12-5 with TRBJ2-5; TRBD1 aligns across 9 bases. Losses at the gene ends were 2 bases for V and 1 base for J; bases not matched to a gene: 11. Germline V gene lookup returns CDR1 LGHNT and CDR2 FRNRAP. The CDR3 spans 18 residues.

This chain connects TRBV30 to TRBJ1-1, with a weak D call TRBD1 (5 bases). The CDR3 is made up of 11 amino acids. Germline V lookup: CDR1 GTSNPN, CDR2 SVGIG (reference sequence). Trimming removed 5 bases at V and 11 bases at J, with 15 bases between. The CDR3 loop reads CAWDHEGRAFF. The CDR3 region has the DNA TGTGCCTGGGACCATGAGGGGAGGGCTTTCTTT.

The chain recombines TRBV7-9 with TRBJ1-1, with D maybe TRBD1 (6 bases). CDR1 is SEHNR, CDR2 FQNEAQ, per germline (reference sequence). V lost 5 bases and J lost 2, with 12 bases in between. This CDR3 spans 14 amino acids. The CDR3 nucleotides are TGTGCCAGCAGCCCCGCGGACAGAAACACTGAAGCTTTCTTT. It yields the protein CASSPADRNTEAFF.

CDR3 protein: CASSPILAGTPIELFF. In nucleotides, the CDR3 is TGTGCCAGCAGCCCAATACTAGCGGGCACTCCTATAGAGCTGTTTTTT. The rearrangement links TRBV5-6 to TRBJ2-2; TRBD2 aligns across 9 bases. The CDR3 extends over 16 amino acids. In germline, CDR1 is SGHDT, CDR2 YYEEEE. V was clipped by 4 bases and J by 11 bases; unmatched bases: 15.

The J gene is TRBJ2-5, the V gene TRBV7-9; 9 bases fit TRBD2. J lost 4 bases, V lost 3 bases, and 3 bases had no gene match. The CDR3 sequence is 14 residues long. Germline-derived CDR1 and CDR2 are SEHNR and FQNEAQ (reference sequence). The CDR3 nucleotides are TGTGCCAGCAGCTTGACTAGCGGATTAGAGACCCAGTACTTC. Translating it yields CASSLTSGLETQYF.

This chain joins TRBV7-9 and TRBJ2-1; 11 nucleotides align to TRBD1. This CDR3 contains 16 residues. V lost 4 bases and J lost 1; bases outside the gene matches: 3. Per the germline V gene, CDR1 is SEHNR and CDR2 is FQNEAQ (reference sequence). In nucleotides, the CDR3 is TGTGCCAGCAGCTCTGGGACAGGGGGTTCCTACAATGAGCAGTTCTTC. The encoded protein is CASSSGTGGSYNEQFF. The full variable domain, with the rest looked up from reference TRBV7-9 and TRBJ2-1, is DTGVSQNPRHKITKRGQNVTFRCDPISEHNRLYWYRQTLGQGPEFLTYFQNEAQLEKSRLLSDRFSAERPKGSFSTLEIQRTEQGDSAMYLCASSSGTGGSYNEQFFGPGTRLTVL.

The chain has TRBV9 and TRBJ2-1; 10 bases match TRBD2. The trim removed 0 bases at V and 10 bases at J, leaving 10 bases unmatched. Germline V gene sequence: CDR1 SGDLS, CDR2 YYNGEE. The CDR3 length is 16 residues. In DNA form, the CDR3 reads TGTGCCAGCAGCGTAGACTACGAGACTAGCGGGCCCGAGCAGTTCTTC. Translation: CASSVDYETSGPEQFF. The complete variable domain, with remaining parts taken from reference TRBV9 and TRBJ2-1, reads DSGVTQTPKHLITATGQRVTLRCSPRSGDLSVYWYQQSLDQGLQFLIQYYNGEERAKGNILERFSAQQFPDLHSELNLSSLELGDSALYFCASSVDYETSGPEQFFGPGTRLTVL.

The chain employs TRBV27 and TRBJ2-1; D call uncertain. The CDR3 sequence is 16 residues long. Germline V gene data show CDR1 as MNHEY and CDR2 as SMNVEV (reference sequence). The V end was cut by 0 bases, the J end by 4 bases, with 13 bases between. CDR3 region: CASSLSQTSFYNEQFF. CDR3 bases: TGTGCCAGCAGTTTATCCCAAACTTCCTTTTACAATGAGCAGTTCTTC.

The chain has TRBV4-1 and TRBJ1-1; D ambiguous. CDR3 size: 13 residues. The germline V gene encodes CDR1 MGHRA and CDR2 YSYEKL. V dropped 4 bases and J dropped 8 bases, with 14 bases sitting between them. CDR3 residues: CASSPPAGGEAFF. CDR3 sequence (DNA): TGCGCCAGCAGCCCACCTGCGGGCGGAGAAGCTTTCTTT.

The chain is built from TRBV27 and TRBJ1-2; D unresolved. With 2 bases removed from V and 7 bases from J, the gap between germline ends came to 17 bases. The CDR3 is 15 amino acids. CDR1 is MNHEY and CDR2 is SMNVEV in the germline V gene (reference sequence). The CDR3: CASSLRRGDLSGYTF. For the CDR3, the DNA is TGTGCCAGCAGTTTACGCCGGGGTGACCTTAGTGGCTACACCTTC.